These 11 T cell receptor beta chains originate from one sample sequenced in a study of graft-versus-host responses after intestinal transplantation. The data were produced by immunoSEQ multiplex PCR, yet TCRdb's version contains in-frame clones alone and is incomplete. The sample shows tens of thousands of clones, around 90% of them seen only once. The starting material was bone marrow, obtained nearly 750 days after intestinal transplantation. These receptors all stem from a human patient who received an intestinal transplant, so some T cells may come from the graft donor.

In nucleotides, the CDR3 is TGCGCCAGCAGCGCCACCGGGACAGGGGGATATGGCTACACCTTC. Encoded protein: CASSATGTGGYGYTF. The chain links TRBV5-1 to TRBJ1-2, with 11 bases identical to TRBD1. Germline V gives CDR1 SGHRS, CDR2 YFSETQ. V lost 4 bases, J lost 5 bases, and 7 bases stayed unmatched. The CDR3 runs to 15 residues.

The chain recombines TRBV30 with TRBJ2-2, with unresolved D. Trimming took off 0 bases at V and 6 bases at J, with 5 bases between the two ends. The CDR3 is 12 amino acids. Germline values: CDR1 GTSNPN, CDR2 SVGIG (reference sequence). The CDR3: CAWSVRAGELFF. The CDR3 DNA follows: TGTGCCTGGAGTGTACGAGCCGGGGAGCTGTTTTTT. Based on the CDR3 plus reference TRBV30 and TRBJ2-2, the full variable domain is SQTIHQWPATLVQPVGSPLSLECTVEGTSNPNLYWYRQAAGRGLQLLFYSVGIGQISSEVPQNLSASRPQDRQFILSSKKLLLSDSGFYLCAWSVRAGELFFGEGSRLTVL.

The chain combines TRBV6-5 with TRBJ2-5; 7 bases agree with TRBD2. The CDR3 sequence is 15 residues long. Losses at the gene ends were 8 bases for V and 0 bases for J; bases not matched to a gene: 9. CDR1 is MNHEY, CDR2 SVGAGI, per germline. This chain's CDR3 is CASSEAGLNQETQYF. CDR3 DNA: TGTGCCAGCTCCGAAGCGGGACTCAACCAAGAGACCCAGTACTTC.

The chain recombines TRBV4-1 with TRBJ1-2; TRBD1 matches at 9 bases. The CDR3 has 19 residues. Trimming removed 3 bases from V and 5 bases from J; junction bases left unmatched: 19. Germline CDR1 is MGHRA and CDR2 is YSYEKL. CDR3 DNA: TGCGCCAGCAGCCAGCATGAGATCCGGGACAGGGTGATTTGGTATGGCTACACCTTC. Its protein product is CASSQHEIRDRVIWYGYTF.

In DNA, the CDR3 is TGTGCCAGCGGGGCAACCACCTACGAGCAGTACTTC. Amino acids: CASGATTYEQYF. The V call is TRBV7-6, the J call TRBJ2-7; maybe TRBD1 (5 bases). The germline V and J ends were trimmed by 8 bases and 2 bases, with 10 bases remaining between them. The length of the CDR3 is 12 residues. Germline CDR1 and CDR2: SGHVS and FNYEAQ.

The V gene is TRBV9, the J gene TRBJ2-5; no reliable D call. The ends were cut back, 10 bases at V and 7 bases at J, with 5 bases in the middle. CDR3 length equals 8 residues. In germline, CDR1 is SGDLS, CDR2 YYNGEE. CDR3 protein: CARPTQYF. CDR3 in DNA: TGTGCCCGCCCGACCCAGTACTTC.

This chain joins TRBV4-2 and TRBJ2-3; the D gene could be TRBD1 or TRBD2 (5 bases each). There are 14 residues in the CDR3. Germline lookup yields CDR1 LGHNA and CDR2 YNFKEQ. V lost 1 base and J 6 bases, leaving 11 bases between the germline ends. The CDR3 reads CASSQVGTPDTQYF. The CDR3 coding sequence is TGTGCCAGCAGCCAAGTCGGGACCCCCGATACGCAGTATTTT.

This clone appeared a single time. The gene calls are TRBV28 and TRBJ2-7; D is undetermined. V lost 6 bases and J 1 base, leaving 19 bases between the germline ends. There are 16 residues in the CDR3. Germline V gene data show CDR1 as MDHEN and CDR2 as SYDVKM. CDR3 bases: TGTGCCAGCAGCTTGCCTATGAAGGGAACTTCCTACGAGCAGTACTTC. This gives the protein CASSLPMKGTSYEQYF.

The rearrangement uses TRBV4-1 and TRBJ2-1, with D hard to call. Looked up from germline, CDR1 is MGHRA and CDR2 is YSYEKL. The CDR3 is 17 amino acids. The V gene lost 4 bases and the J gene lost 0 bases, with 16 bases spanning the gap. The CDR3 protein is CASSPFPAPSSYNEQFF. CDR3 DNA: TGCGCCAGCAGCCCCTTCCCGGCACCCAGCTCCTACAATGAGCAGTTCTTC.

The J gene is TRBJ1-6, the V gene TRBV6-1; D not resolved. The CDR3 is 18 amino acids. The V end lost 4 bases, the J end lost 10 bases, and 26 bases lay between the germline ends. In germline, CDR1 is MNHNS, CDR2 SASEGT. The CDR3 sequence: CASSVLQAYLYQISPLHF. The CDR3 nucleotides read TGTGCCAGCAGTGTCCTCCAGGCCTACCTGTACCAAATATCACCCCTCCACTTT.

The chain recombines TRBV5-6 with TRBJ1-3; no firm D call. The CDR3 length is 12 residues. Germline loops: CDR1 SGHDT, CDR2 YYEEEE. Trimming took 2 bases from V and 4 from J, leaving 4 bases between them. The CDR3 sequence is CASSFVGNTIYF. CDR3 sequence (DNA): TGTGCCAGCAGCTTTGTAGGAAACACCATATATTTT.